Reported below is one T cell receptor (beta chain). A much larger clonotype is one base distant, so this may be a read error. The CDR3 ends on some other residue instead of the conserved phenylalanine or tryptophan, so this is likely a read error. Amplification of the TCR beta CDR3 regions used RNA transcripts (as template). The workflow started with a first-round RT-PCR run with HTBI primers and then moved on to a second-round multiplex PCR. TCRdb redid the calling of the multiplex PCR reads with MiXCR, one entry per CDR3 protein. Of about 39,000 distinct CDR3 sequences listed, 45% to 55% were seen once; the top ten hold under 30%. This record belongs to a study of Graves' ophthalmopathy and Graves' hyperthyroidism. The CDR3 loop spans 16 amino acids. Germline CDR1 reads LNHDA; CDR2 reads SQIVND (reference sequence). The V gene end was trimmed by 3 bases and the J gene end by 1 base; junction bases not matched to a gene: 2.

The chain links TRBV19 to TRBJ2-7, with 14 bases aligning to TRBD2. What was sequenced was peripheral blood. The sequence came from an adult woman with stable Graves' hyperthyroidism. CDR3 amino acids: CASSMGTSGGSYEQYL. The CDR3 DNA reads as TGTGCCAGTAGTATGGGGACTAGCGGGGGATCCTACGAGCAGTACCTC.